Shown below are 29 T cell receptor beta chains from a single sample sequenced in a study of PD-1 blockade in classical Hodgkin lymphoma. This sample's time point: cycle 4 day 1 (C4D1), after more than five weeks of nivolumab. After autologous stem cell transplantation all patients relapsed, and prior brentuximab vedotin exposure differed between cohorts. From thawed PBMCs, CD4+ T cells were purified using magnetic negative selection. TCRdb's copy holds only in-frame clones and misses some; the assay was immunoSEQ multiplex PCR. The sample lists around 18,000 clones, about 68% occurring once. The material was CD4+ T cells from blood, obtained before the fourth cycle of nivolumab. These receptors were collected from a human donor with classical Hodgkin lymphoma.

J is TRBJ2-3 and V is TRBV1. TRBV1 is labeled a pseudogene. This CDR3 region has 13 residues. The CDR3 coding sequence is TGCACCAGCAGCGAGGACAGCACAGATACGCAGTATTTT. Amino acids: CTSSEDSTDTQYF.

The CDR3 here is CASRPGQGGYGYTF. CDR3 in DNA: TGTGCCAGCCGACCAGGACAGGGCGGCTATGGCTACACCTTC. The chain recombines TRBV6-1 with TRBJ1-2; TRBD1 agrees at 8 bases. CDR3 size: 14 residues. The V segment lost 8 bases and the J segment 4 bases; nucleotides outside the gene matches: 9. The V gene's germline CDR1 is MNHNS and CDR2 SASEGT.

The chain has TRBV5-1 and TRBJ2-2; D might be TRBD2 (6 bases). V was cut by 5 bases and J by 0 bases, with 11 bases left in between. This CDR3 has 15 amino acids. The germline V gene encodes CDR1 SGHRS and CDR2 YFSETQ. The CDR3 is CASSWAGPNTGELFF. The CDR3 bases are TGCGCCAGCAGTTGGGCGGGACCGAACACCGGGGAGCTGTTTTTT.

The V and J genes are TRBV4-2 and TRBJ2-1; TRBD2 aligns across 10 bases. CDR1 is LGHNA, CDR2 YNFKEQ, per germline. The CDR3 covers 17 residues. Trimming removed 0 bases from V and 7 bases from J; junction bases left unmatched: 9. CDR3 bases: TGTGCCAGCAGCCAAGATCCAGCGGGGGGGCCCCAGAATGAGCAGTTCTTC. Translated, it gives CASSQDPAGGPQNEQFF.

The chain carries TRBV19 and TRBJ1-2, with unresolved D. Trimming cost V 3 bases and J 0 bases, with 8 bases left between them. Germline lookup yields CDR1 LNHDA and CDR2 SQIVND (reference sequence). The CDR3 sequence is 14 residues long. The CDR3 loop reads CASSIGTANYGYTF. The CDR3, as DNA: TGTGCCAGTAGTATCGGCACCGCTAACTATGGCTACACCTTC.

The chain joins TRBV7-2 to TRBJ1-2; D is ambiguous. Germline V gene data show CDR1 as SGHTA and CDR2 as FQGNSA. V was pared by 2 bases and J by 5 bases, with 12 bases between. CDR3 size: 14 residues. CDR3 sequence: CASSLTGLQYGYTF. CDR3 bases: TGTGCCAGCAGCTTAACGGGGTTACAGTATGGCTACACCTTC.

CDR3 sequence: CASSWGDGTGTLNTIYF. CDR3 DNA sequence: TGTGCCAGCAGTTGGGGTGATGGGACAGGGACTTTGAACACCATATATTTT. The V call is TRBV28, the J call TRBJ1-3; 9 bases are a match to TRBD1. Looked up from germline, CDR1 is MDHEN and CDR2 is SYDVKM. The ends lost 4 bases at V and 7 bases at J; junction bases unmatched: 14. The CDR3 is made up of 17 amino acids.

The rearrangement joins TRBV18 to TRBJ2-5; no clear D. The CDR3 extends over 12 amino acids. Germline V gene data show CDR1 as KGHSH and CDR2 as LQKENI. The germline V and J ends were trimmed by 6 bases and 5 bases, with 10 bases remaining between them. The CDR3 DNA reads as TGTGCCAGCTCCGAGCTGGGGGAGACCCAGTACTTC. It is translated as CASSELGETQYF.

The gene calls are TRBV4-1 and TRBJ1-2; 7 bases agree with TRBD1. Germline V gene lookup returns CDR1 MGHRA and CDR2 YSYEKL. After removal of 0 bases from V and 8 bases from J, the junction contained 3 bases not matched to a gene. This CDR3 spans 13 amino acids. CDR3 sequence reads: CASSQELGGGYTF. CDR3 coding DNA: TGCGCCAGCAGCCAAGAGTTAGGGGGCGGCTACACCTTC.

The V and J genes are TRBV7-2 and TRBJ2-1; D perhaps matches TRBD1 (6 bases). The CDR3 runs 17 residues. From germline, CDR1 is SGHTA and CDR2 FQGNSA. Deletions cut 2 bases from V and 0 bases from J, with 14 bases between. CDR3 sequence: CASSLRTVSFSYNEQFF. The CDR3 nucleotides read TGTGCCAGCAGCTTAAGGACAGTTTCCTTCTCCTACAATGAGCAGTTCTTC.

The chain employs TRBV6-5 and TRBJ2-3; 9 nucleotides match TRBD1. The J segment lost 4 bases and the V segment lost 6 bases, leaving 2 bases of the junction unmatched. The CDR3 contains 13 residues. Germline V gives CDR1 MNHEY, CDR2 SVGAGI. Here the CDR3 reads CASSRTGADTQYF. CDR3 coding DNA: TGTGCCAGCAGCCGGACAGGGGCAGATACGCAGTATTTT.

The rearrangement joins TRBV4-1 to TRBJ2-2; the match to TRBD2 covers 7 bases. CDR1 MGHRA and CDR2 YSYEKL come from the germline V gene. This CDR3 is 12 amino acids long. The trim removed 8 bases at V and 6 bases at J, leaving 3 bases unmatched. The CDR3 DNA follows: TGCGCCAGCTGGGAGGGGTCCGGGGAGCTGTTTTTT. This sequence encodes CASWEGSGELFF.

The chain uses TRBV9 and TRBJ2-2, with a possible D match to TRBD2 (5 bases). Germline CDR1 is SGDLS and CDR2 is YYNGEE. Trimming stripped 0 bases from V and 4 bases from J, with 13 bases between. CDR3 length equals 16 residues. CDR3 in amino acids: CASSVVPRAGTGELFF. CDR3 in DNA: TGTGCCAGCAGCGTAGTTCCGAGGGCGGGCACCGGGGAGCTGTTTTTT.

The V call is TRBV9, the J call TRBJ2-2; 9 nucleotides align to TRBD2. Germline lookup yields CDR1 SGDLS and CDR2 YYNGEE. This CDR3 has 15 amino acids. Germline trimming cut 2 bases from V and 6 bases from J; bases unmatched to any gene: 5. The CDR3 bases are TGTGCCAGCAGCGTGGCGGGAGGGCCGTCCGGGGAGCTGTTTTTT. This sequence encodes CASSVAGGPSGELFF.

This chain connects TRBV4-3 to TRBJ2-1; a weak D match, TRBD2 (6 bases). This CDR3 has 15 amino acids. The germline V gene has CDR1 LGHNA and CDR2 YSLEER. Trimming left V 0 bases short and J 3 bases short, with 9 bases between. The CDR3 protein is CASSQDWGVYNEQFF. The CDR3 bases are TGCGCCAGCAGCCAAGACTGGGGGGTCTACAATGAGCAGTTCTTC.

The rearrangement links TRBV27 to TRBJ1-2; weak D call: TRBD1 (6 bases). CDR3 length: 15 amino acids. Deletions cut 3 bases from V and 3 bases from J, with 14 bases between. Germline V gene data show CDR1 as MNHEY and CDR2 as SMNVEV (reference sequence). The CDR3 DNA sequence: TGTGCCAGCAGTTTCAGACAGGCCTCTCACTATGGCTACACCTTC. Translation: CASSFRQASHYGYTF.

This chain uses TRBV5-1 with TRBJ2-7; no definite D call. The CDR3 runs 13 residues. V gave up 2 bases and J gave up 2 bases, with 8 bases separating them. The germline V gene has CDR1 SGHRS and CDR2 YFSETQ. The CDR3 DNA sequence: TGCGCCAGCAGCTTTGGGTCTGCCTACGAGCAGTACTTC. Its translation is CASSFGSAYEQYF. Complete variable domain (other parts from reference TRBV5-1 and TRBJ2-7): KAGVTQTPRYLIKTRGQQVTLSCSPISGHRSVSWYQQTPGQGLQFLFEYFSETQRNKGNFPGRFSGRQFSNSRSEMNVSTLELGDSALYLCASSFGSAYEQYFGPGTRLTVT.

The CDR3 nucleotides read TGTGCCAGCAGCTTAGCCCAGCGAGATACGCAGTATTTT. The encoded protein is CASSLAQRDTQYF. This chain joins TRBV7-2 and TRBJ2-3, with D unresolved. There are 13 residues in the CDR3. Germline V lookup: CDR1 SGHTA, CDR2 FQGNSA. V was clipped by 0 bases and J by 5 bases, with 6 bases between them.

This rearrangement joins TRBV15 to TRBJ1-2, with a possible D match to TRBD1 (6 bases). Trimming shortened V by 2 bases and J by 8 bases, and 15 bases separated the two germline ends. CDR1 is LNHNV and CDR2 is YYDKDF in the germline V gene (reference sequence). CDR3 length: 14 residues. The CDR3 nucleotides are TGTGCCACCAGCAGACCGGGACACCGTACCGGCTACACCTTC. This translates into CATSRPGHRTGYTF.

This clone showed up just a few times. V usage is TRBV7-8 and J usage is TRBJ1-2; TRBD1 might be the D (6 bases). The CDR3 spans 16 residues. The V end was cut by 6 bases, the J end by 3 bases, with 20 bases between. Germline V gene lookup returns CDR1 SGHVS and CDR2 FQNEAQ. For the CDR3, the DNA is TGTGCCAGCAGGTCCACCGGGACAATTTATGACTATGGCTACACCTTC. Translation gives CASRSTGTIYDYGYTF. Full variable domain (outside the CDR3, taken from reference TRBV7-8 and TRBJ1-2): GAGVSQSPRYKVAKRGQDVALRCDPISGHVSLFWYQQALGQGPEFLTYFQNEAQLDKSGLPSDRFFAERPEGSVSTLKIQRTQQEDSAVYLCASRSTGTIYDYGYTFGSGTRLTVV.

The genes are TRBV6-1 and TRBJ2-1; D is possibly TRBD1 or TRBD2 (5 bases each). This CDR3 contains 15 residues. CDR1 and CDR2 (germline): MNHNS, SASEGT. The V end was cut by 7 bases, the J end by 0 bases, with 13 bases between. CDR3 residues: CASIMGDSSYNEQFF. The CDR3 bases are TGTGCCAGCATAATGGGGGATAGCTCCTACAATGAGCAGTTCTTC.

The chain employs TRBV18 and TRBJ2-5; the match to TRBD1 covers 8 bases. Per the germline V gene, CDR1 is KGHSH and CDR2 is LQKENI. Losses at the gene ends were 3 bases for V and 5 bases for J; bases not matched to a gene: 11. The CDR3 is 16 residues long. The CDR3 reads CASSPPRAGGGETQYF. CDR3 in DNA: TGTGCCAGCTCACCGCCGAGAGCAGGGGGCGGTGAGACCCAGTACTTC.

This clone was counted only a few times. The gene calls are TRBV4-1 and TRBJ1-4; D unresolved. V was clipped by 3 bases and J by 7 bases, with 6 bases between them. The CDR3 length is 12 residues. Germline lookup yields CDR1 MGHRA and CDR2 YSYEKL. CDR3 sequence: CASSHLGEKLFF. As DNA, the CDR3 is TGCGCCAGCAGCCACCTAGGTGAAAAACTGTTTTTT.

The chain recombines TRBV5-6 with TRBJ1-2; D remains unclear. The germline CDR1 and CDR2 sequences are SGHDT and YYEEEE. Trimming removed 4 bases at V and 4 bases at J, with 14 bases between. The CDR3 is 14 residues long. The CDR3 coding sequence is TGTGCCAGCAGCGGGAGTGGGCAGCTCTATGGCTACACCTTC. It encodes CASSGSGQLYGYTF.

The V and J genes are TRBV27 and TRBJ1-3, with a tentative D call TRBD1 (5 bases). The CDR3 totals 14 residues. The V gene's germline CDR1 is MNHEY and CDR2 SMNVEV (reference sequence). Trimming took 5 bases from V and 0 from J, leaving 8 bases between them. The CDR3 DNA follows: TGTGCCAGCAGTAAGAGGGGCTCTGGAAACACCATATATTTT. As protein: CASSKRGSGNTIYF.

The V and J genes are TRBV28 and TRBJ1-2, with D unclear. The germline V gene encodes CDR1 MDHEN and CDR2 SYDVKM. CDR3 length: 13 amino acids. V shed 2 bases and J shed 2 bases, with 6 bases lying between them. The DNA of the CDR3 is TGTGCCAGCAGTTTACACGGGAACTATGGCTACACCTTC. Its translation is CASSLHGNYGYTF.

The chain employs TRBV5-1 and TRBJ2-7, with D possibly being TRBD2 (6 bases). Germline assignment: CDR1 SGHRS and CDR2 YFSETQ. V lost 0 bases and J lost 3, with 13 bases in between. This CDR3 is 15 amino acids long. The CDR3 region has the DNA TGCGCCAGCAGCTTGGACGGGACTTCCCTCTACGAGCAGTACTTC. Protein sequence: CASSLDGTSLYEQYF.

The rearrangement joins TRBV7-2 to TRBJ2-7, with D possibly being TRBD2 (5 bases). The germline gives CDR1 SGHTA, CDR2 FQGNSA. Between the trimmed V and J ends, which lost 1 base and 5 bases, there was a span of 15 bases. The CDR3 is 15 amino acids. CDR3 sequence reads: CASSLVGREGNEQYF. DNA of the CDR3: TGTGCCAGCAGCTTAGTTGGTAGAGAGGGTAACGAGCAGTACTTC.

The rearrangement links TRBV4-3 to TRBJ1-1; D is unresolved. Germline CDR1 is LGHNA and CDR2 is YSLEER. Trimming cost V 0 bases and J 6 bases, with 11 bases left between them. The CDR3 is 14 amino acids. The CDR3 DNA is TGCGCCAGCAGCCAAGATCATCAGAGGGCTGAAGCTTTCTTT. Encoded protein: CASSQDHQRAEAFF.